The clone carrying this TCR beta chain was observed at least ten times. The antigen is not known. The sample comes from a study of T cells in Graves' hyperthyroidism and ophthalmopathy. Study observations and caveats: From stable hyperthyroidism, ophthalmopathy was set apart by a 13 V-J model.

Clinicians diagnosed patients from clinical symptoms, serum thyroxine and TRAb, thyroid ultrasound and orbital computed tomography. What was amplified from RNA transcripts were TCR beta CDR3 regions. The TCR CDR3 was amplified in a first-round RT-PCR using the HTBI primer set. MiXCR was run by TCRdb on the multiplex PCR reads, yielding one entry per CDR3 protein. The sample gives approximately 740,000 distinct CDR3 sequences, 14% of which show up once; approximately 10% is in the top ten. Germline V gives CDR1 ENHRY, CDR2 SYGVKD. The CDR3 is made up of 14 amino acids. The J segment lost 2 bases and the V segment lost 2 bases, leaving 0 bases of the junction unmatched.

V usage is TRBV10-3 and J usage is TRBJ1-2; 9 bases fit TRBD1. Source material: blood. The receptor's source is a woman aged 18-29 years with Graves' hyperthyroidism. The CDR3 loop reads CAISEGQGNYGYTF. The CDR3 bases are TGTGCCATCAGTGAGGGACAGGGGAACTATGGCTACACCTTC.